One sample yielded the 14 T cell receptor beta chains listed below, sequenced in a study of blood T cells in healthy people across ages (dated by TCRdb to the mid-2010s). Libraries were made using 5' RACE. The second PCR ran for about 6 to 12 cycles and used a J-beta primer mix along with a sample-barcoded 5' primer. TCRdb took the public reads, trimmed them with fastp at Q25, ran MiXCR for clone calling and kept in-frame beta chains. Merged by CDR3 protein, the rows form single entries marked with the most common genes and DNA. In all, the sample holds some 1,800,000 distinct CDR3 sequences, and about two fifths of those were seen once. The ten largest clones capture more than 20% of the sample. Source material: blood. The receptors stem from a human donor in good health.

This clonotype has only a few counts. The chain carries TRBV10-2 and TRBJ1-2; no reliable D call. The germline V gene has CDR1 WSHSY and CDR2 SAAADI. V gave up 3 bases and J gave up 3 bases, with 8 bases separating them. This CDR3 is built from 13 residues. Here the CDR3 DNA reads TGCGCCAGCAGTGAATGGAGTTACTATGGCTACACCTTC. It encodes CASSEWSYYGYTF.

This clonotype was counted between two and nine times. The chain links TRBV6-2 or TRBV6-3 to TRBJ2-3, with D tentatively TRBD2 (6 bases). The CDR3 length is 14 residues. Germline V CDR1 and CDR2: MNHEY, SVGEGT. The V gene lost 5 bases and the J gene lost 3 bases, with 12 bases spanning the gap. The CDR3 DNA is TGTGCCAGCAGTGGGGGGACTGGAACAGATACGCAGTATTTT. Its translation is CASSGGTGTDTQYF.

This clonotype was seen a handful of times. The rearrangement links TRBV4-3 to TRBJ2-6, with a weak D call TRBD1 (5 bases). Germline V gene data show CDR1 as LGHNA and CDR2 as YSLEER. Trimming took 0 bases from V and 0 from J, leaving 15 bases between them. This CDR3 has 19 amino acids. This CDR3 is CASSQDPWGTSSGANVLTF. DNA of the CDR3: TGCGCCAGCAGCCAAGACCCATGGGGCACCAGCTCTGGGGCCAACGTCCTGACTTTC.

The CDR3 region has the DNA TGTGCCAGCAGCCGAAGCCAGGGCGAGGAGCAGTTCTTC. This translates into CASSRSQGEEQFF. This chain connects TRBV7-2 to TRBJ2-1, with a possible D match to TRBD1 (5 bases). The length of the CDR3 is 13 residues. V gave up 5 bases and J gave up 10 bases, with 15 bases separating them. The germline V gene encodes CDR1 SGHTA and CDR2 FQGNSA.

The sample holds a few counts of this clonotype. The chain recombines TRBV6-2 or TRBV6-3 with TRBJ1-1, with no clear D. This CDR3 has 15 amino acids. The V end lost 0 bases, the J end lost 4 bases, and 12 bases lay between the germline ends. Germline V gives CDR1 MNHEY, CDR2 SVGEGT. In DNA, the CDR3 is TGTGCCAGCAGTTACTCGGTCAGTGCACGCACTGAAGCTTTCTTT. Its protein product is CASSYSVSARTEAFF.

This clonotype appeared a few times. The chain recombines TRBV7-2 with TRBJ1-2; TRBD1 agrees at 7 bases. The ends lost 5 bases at V and 4 bases at J; junction bases unmatched: 10. The CDR3 is 15 amino acids. Germline CDR1 SGHTA, CDR2 FQGNSA. CDR3 region: CASSTDRQGRYGYTF. The DNA for the CDR3 is TGTGCCAGCAGCACCGATAGACAGGGACGCTATGGCTACACCTTC.

This clonotype was observed a few times. The chain combines TRBV4-2 with TRBJ2-1; D is unclear. V lost 0 bases, J lost 1 base, and 16 bases lay in between. CDR3 length: 18 amino acids. In germline, CDR1 is LGHNA, CDR2 YNFKEQ. The CDR3 sequence: CASSQEHMDSLSYNEQFF. As DNA, the CDR3 is TGTGCCAGCAGCCAAGAACATATGGATTCCCTATCCTACAATGAGCAGTTCTTC.

The V gene is TRBV6-4, the J gene TRBJ2-7; weak D call: TRBD2 (6 bases). Looked up from germline, CDR1 is MRHNA and CDR2 is SNTAGT. V was clipped by 5 bases and J by 7 bases, with 15 bases between them. CDR3 length: 13 amino acids. Written as DNA, the CDR3 is TGTGCCAGCAGTCTGACCCCCGCGGGGGAGCAGTACTTC. It yields the protein CASSLTPAGEQYF.

The chain joins TRBV5-1 to TRBJ2-5, with TRBD2 identical over 15 bases. Germline CDR1 and CDR2: SGHRS and YFSETQ. This CDR3 spans 19 amino acids. Trimming cost V 5 bases and J 4 bases; bases outside gene matches: 15. In nucleotides, the CDR3 is TGCGCCAGCAGTCAAGGACTAGCGGGGGGGCCCAGATTAGGAGAGACCCAGTACTTC. Encoded protein: CASSQGLAGGPRLGETQYF.

As regards this clonotype: Germline and junction disagree at one end, which may indicate a read error. The V and J genes are TRBV5-1 and TRBJ1-6; a possible D gene is TRBD1 (6 bases). There are 13 residues in the CDR3. Germline CDR1 is SGHRS and CDR2 is YFSETQ. CDR3 nucleotide sequence: TGCGCCAGCAGATTGGACAGTAATTCACCCCTCCACTTT. Protein: CASRLDSNSPLHF.

The gene calls are TRBV28 and TRBJ2-3; D not certain. This CDR3 spans 15 amino acids. CDR1 and CDR2 (germline): MDHEN, SYDVKM. Trimming shortened V by 2 bases and J by 2 bases, and 11 bases separated the two germline ends. CDR3 in amino acids: CASSLARTNTDTQYF. The DNA for the CDR3 is TGTGCCAGCAGTTTAGCGCGAACTAACACAGATACGCAGTATTTT.

The chain's CDR3 is CSARDRAGGHNEQFF. The CDR3, as DNA: TGCAGTGCTAGAGATCGGGCGGGGGGGCACAATGAGCAGTTCTTC. The chain uses TRBV20-1 and TRBJ2-1; 9 bases match TRBD2. Per germline, CDR1 DFQATT and CDR2 SNEGSKA (reference sequence). The length of the CDR3 is 15 residues. With V trimmed by 0 bases and J by 5 bases, 5 bases remained unmatched.

This clonotype has a handful of counts. The chain is built from TRBV5-6 and TRBJ2-5; D remains unclear. This CDR3 is 13 amino acids long. Trimming pared 3 bases from V and 5 bases from J, leaving 11 bases between. Germline V gene data show CDR1 as SGHDT and CDR2 as YYEEEE. Written as DNA, the CDR3 is TGTGCCAGCAGCTCGACGAATGGGGAGACCCAGTACTTC. Amino acids: CASSSTNGETQYF.

The J gene is TRBJ2-1, the V gene TRBV7-2; TRBD2 matches at 11 bases. This CDR3 is built from 15 residues. The junction had 12 bases not matched to a gene; V was cut back by 5 bases and J by 12 bases. Per germline, CDR1 SGHTA and CDR2 FQGNSA. CDR3 residues: CASSRLAGTGYRQFF. The DNA of the CDR3 is TGTGCCAGCAGCCGACTAGCGGGGACTGGTTACAGGCAGTTCTTC.